This T cell receptor (beta chain) was observed in a study of early T cells in non-severe SARS-CoV-2 infection. About the study: Unpaired chains resulted from sequencing bulk RNA of unsorted whole blood. Findings and limits, study-wide: Sequences matched to VDJdb favored anti-spike CD8 responses, while private and CD4 specificities were missed.

This clonotype was found many times. Its antigen is unknown. The protocol attached unique molecular identifiers to individual cDNA molecules. Each CDR3 protein is one row after TCRdb ran MiXCR on the 5' RACE reads. The data contain 60,000 to 75,000 distinct CDR3 sequences, approximately 12% of them singletons. This TCR came from an adult who was a healthcare worker with PCR-confirmed SARS-CoV-2 infection or an uninfected control (not recorded which). This specimen consisted of whole blood, obtained at baseline.

CDR3 coding DNA: TGTGCCAGCAGTTGGACAGGGGCCGAAGCTTTCTTT. Its translation: CASSWTGAEAFF. The chain is built from TRBV12-3 or TRBV12-4 and TRBJ1-1, with 9 bases identical to TRBD1. V was clipped by 4 bases and J by 8 bases; unmatched bases: 2. CDR3 length: 12 amino acids.